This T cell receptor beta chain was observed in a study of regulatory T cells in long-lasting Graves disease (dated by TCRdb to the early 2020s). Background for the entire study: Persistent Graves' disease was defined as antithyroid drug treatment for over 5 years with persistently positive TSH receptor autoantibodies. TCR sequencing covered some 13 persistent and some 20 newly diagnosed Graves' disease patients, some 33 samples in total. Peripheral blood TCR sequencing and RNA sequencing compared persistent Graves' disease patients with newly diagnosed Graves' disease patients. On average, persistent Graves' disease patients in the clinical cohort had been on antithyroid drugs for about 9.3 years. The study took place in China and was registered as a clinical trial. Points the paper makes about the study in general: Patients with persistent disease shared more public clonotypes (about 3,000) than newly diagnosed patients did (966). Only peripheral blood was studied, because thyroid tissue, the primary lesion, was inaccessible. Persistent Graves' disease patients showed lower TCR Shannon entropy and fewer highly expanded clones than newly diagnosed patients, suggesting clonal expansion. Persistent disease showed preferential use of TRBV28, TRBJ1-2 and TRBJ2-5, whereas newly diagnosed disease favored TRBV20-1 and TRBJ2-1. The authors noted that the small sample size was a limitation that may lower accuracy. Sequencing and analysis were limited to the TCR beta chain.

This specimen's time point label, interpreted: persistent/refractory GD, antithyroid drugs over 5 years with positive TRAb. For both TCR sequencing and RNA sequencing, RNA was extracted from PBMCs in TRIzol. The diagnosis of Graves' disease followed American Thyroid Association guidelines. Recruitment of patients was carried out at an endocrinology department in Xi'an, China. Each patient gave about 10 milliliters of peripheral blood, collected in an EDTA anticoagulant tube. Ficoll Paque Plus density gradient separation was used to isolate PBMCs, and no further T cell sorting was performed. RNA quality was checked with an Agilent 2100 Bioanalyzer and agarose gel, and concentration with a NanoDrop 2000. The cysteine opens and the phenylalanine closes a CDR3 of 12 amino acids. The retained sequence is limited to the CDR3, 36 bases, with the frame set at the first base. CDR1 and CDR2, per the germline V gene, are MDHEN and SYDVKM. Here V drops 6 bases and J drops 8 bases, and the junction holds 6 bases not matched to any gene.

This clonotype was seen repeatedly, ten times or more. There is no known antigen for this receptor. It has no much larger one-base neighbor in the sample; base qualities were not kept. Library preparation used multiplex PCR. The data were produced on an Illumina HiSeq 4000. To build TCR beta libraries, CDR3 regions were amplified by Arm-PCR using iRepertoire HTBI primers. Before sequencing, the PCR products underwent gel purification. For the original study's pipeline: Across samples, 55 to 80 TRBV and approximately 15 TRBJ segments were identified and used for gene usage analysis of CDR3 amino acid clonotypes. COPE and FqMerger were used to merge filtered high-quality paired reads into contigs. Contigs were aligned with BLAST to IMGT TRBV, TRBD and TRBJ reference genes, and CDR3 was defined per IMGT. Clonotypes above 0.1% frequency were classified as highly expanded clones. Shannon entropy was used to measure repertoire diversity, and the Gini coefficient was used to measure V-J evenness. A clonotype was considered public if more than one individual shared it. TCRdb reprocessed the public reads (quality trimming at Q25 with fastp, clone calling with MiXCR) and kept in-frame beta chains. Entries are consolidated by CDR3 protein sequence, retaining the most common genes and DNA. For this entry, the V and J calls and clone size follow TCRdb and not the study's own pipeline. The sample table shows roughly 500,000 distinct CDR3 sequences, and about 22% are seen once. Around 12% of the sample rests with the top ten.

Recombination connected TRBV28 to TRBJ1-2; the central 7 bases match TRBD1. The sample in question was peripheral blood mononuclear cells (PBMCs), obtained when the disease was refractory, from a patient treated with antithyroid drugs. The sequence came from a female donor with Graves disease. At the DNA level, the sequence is TGTGCCAGCAGCTTGAGGGGGCGAGGCTACACCTTC. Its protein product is CASSLRGRGYTF.